This TCR beta chain was observed in a study of blood T cell repertoires in COVID-19. Trimming shortened V by 1 base and J by 2 bases, and 7 bases separated the two germline ends. CDR3 length: 14 residues. CDR1 SGHTA and CDR2 FQGTGA come from the germline V gene. The protocol was immunoSEQ multiplex PCR, while the TCRdb copy is restricted to in-frame clones and leaves out a portion. This table holds a few hundred thousand clones, around 88% found once. Before being deemed recovered, Cohort 3 donors had two negative PCRs, clearance, or symptom resolution. The rearrangement joins TRBV7-3 to TRBJ2-3; no clear D. Sequences were obtained from PBMCs or T cells enriched from blood (not recorded which). The receptor was isolated from a woman aged 40-49 years who had recovered from COVID-19. DNA of the CDR3: TGTGCCAGCAGCTTAATATTGTCCACAGATACGCAGTATTTT. Its translation is CASSLILSTDTQYF.